The present T cell receptor beta chain was sequenced within a study of T cell responses to AZD1222 COVID-19 vaccine. TCRdb's table, derived via immunoSEQ multiplex PCR, lists solely in-frame clones and lacks some. The data show some 96,000 clones, approximately 91% seen once. Between the trimmed V and J ends, which lost 6 bases and 5 bases, there was a span of 11 bases. Germline V gene lookup returns CDR1 MNHEY and CDR2 SVGAGI. The CDR3 sequence is 14 residues long. Sequencing used peripheral blood, obtained on day 0 of AZD1222 vaccination. The V call is TRBV6-5, the J call TRBJ1-6, with D uncertain. This TCR was sampled from an adult in good health. In DNA, the CDR3 is TGTGCCAGCAGCCAACACAAGGATAATTCACCCCTCCACTTT. It codes for CASSQHKDNSPLHF.